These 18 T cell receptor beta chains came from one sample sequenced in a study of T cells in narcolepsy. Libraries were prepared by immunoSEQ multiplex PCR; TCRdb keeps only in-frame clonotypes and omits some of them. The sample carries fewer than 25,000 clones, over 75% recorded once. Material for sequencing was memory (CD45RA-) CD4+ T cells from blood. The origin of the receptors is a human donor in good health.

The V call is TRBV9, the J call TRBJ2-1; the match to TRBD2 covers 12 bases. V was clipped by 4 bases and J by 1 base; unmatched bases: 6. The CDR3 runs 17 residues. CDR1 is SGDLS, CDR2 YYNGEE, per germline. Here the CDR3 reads CASSHFLAGGSYNEQFF. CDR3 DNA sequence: TGTGCCAGCAGCCATTTTCTAGCGGGAGGGTCCTACAATGAGCAGTTCTTC.

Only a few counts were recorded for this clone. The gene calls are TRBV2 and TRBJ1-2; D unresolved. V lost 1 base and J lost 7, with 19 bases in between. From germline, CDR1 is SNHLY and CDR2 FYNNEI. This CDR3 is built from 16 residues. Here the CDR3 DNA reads TGTGCCAGCAGTGAAGGAGTGTGGGTACTACTCGGTGGCTACACCTTC. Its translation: CASSEGVWVLLGGYTF.

This CDR3 reads CASRPRQANTEAFF. DNA of the CDR3: TGTGCCAGCAGGCCGAGACAGGCGAACACTGAAGCTTTCTTT. The chain uses TRBV6-5 and TRBJ1-1, with a tentative D call TRBD1 (6 bases). CDR1 MNHEY and CDR2 SVGAGI come from the germline V gene. V was clipped by 6 bases and J by 1 base, with 12 bases between them. The CDR3 is 14 amino acids.

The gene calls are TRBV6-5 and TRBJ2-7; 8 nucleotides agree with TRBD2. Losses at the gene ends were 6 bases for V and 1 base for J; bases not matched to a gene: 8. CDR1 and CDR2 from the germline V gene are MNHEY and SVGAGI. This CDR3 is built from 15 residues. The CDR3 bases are TGTGCCAGCAGCGGGAGGGGTGCCGGGTCCTACGAGCAGTACTTC. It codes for CASSGRGAGSYEQYF.

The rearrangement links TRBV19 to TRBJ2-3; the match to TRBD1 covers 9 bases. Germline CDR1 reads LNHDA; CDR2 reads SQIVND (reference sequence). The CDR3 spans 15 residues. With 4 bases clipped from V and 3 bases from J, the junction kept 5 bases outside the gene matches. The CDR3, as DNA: TGTGCCAGTAGTAGGACAGGGGATCCGACAGATACGCAGTATTTT. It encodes CASSRTGDPTDTQYF.

This chain's CDR3 is CASSEGRSLGETQYF. CDR3 coding DNA: TGTGCCAGCAGTGAGGGTAGAAGTCTGGGAGAGACCCAGTACTTC. This chain uses TRBV2 with TRBJ2-5; no reliable D call. CDR3 size: 15 residues. CDR1 and CDR2 from the germline V gene are SNHLY and FYNNEI. V lost 3 bases and J 4 bases, leaving 15 bases between the germline ends.

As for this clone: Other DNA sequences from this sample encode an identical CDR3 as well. CDR3 coding DNA: TGTGCCAGTAGTATTCGGGACGGCTCCTACGAGCAGTACTTC. This encodes CASSIRDGSYEQYF. This sequence joins TRBV19 and TRBJ2-7; the D gene could be TRBD1 or TRBD2 (5 bases each). The V gene's germline CDR1 is LNHDA and CDR2 SQIVND (reference sequence). The CDR3 extends over 14 amino acids. The ends were cut back, 3 bases at V and 0 bases at J, with 9 bases in the middle.

CDR3 region: CAISGWGSPRDGYTF. The CDR3 nucleotides are TGTGCCATCAGTGGTTGGGGCAGCCCGAGGGATGGCTACACCTTC. The genes are TRBV10-3 and TRBJ1-2, with TRBD1 as a possible D gene (5 bases). V dropped 4 bases and J dropped 6 bases, with 18 bases sitting between them. Germline lookup yields CDR1 ENHRY and CDR2 SYGVKD. The CDR3 consists of 15 residues.

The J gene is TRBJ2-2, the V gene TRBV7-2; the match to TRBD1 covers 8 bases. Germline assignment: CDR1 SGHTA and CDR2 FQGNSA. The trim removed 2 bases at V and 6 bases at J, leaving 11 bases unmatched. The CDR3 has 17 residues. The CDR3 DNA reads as TGTGCCAGCAGCTTATTGGCAGGGGGCGCTGGGGCCGGGGAGCTGTTTTTT. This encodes CASSLLAGGAGAGELFF.

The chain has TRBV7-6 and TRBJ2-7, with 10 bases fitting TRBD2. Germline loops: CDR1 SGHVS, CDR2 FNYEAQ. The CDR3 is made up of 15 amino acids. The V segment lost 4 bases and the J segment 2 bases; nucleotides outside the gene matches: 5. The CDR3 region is CASSSDTSGTYEQYF. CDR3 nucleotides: TGTGCCAGCAGCTCCGATACTAGCGGGACCTACGAGCAGTACTTC. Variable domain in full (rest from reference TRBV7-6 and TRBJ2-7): GAGVSQSPRYKVTKRGQDVALRCDPISGHVSLYWYRQALGQGPEFLTYFNYEAQQDKSGLPNDRFSAERPEGSISTLTIQRTEQRDSAMYRCASSSDTSGTYEQYFGPGTRLTVT.

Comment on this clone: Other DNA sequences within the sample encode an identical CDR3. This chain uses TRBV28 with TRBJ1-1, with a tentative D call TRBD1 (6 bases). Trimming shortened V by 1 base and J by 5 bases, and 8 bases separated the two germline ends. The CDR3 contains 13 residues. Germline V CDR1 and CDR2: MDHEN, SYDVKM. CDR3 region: CASSLSRGTEAFF. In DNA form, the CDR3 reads TGTGCCAGCAGTTTATCTAGGGGGACTGAAGCTTTCTTT.

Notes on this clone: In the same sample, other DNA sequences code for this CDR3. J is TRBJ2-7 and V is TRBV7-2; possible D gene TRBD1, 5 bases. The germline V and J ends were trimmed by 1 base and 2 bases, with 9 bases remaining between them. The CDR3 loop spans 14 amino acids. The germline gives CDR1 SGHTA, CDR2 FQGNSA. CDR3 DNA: TGTGCCAGCAGCTTAGTCCAGGGAACCTACGAGCAGTACTTC. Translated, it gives CASSLVQGTYEQYF.

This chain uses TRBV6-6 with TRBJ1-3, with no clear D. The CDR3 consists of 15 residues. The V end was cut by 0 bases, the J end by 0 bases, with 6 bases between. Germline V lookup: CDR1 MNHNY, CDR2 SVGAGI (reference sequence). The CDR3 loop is CASSYSQSSGNTIYF. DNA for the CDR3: TGTGCCAGCAGTTACTCGCAGAGCTCTGGAAACACCATATATTTT.

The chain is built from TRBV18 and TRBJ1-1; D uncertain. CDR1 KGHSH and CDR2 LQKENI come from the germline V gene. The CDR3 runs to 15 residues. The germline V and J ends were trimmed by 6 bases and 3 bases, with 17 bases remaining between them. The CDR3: CASSLSRVSDTEAFF. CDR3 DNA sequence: TGTGCCAGCTCCCTCTCGAGGGTAAGCGACACTGAAGCTTTCTTT.

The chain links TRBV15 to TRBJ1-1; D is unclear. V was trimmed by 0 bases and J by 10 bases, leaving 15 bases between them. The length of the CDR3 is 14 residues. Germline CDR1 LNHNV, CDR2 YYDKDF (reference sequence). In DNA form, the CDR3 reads TGTGCCACCAGCAGAGAGGTTTTATTGGGAGTAGCTTTCTTT. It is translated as CATSREVLLGVAFF. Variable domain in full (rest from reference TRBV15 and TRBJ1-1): DAMVIQNPRYQVTQFGKPVTLSCSQTLNHNVMYWYQQKSSQAPKLLFHYYDKDFNNEADTPDNFQSRRPNTSFCFLDIRSPGLGDTAMYLCATSREVLLGVAFFGQGTRLTVV.

The DNA of the CDR3 is TGCGCCAGCAGCCCCAATCAGGTAGACAATGAGCAGTTCTTC. Encoded protein: CASSPNQVDNEQFF. This chain connects TRBV5-1 to TRBJ2-1; D gene unclear. The V end lost 4 bases, the J end lost 5 bases, and 13 bases lay between the germline ends. The V gene's germline CDR1 is SGHRS and CDR2 YFSETQ. This CDR3 spans 14 amino acids.

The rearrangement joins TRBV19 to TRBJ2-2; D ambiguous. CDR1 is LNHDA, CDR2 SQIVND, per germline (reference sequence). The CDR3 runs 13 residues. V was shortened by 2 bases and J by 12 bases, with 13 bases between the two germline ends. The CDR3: CASSIQSPLKLFF. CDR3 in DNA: TGTGCCAGTAGTATACAGTCACCCTTGAAGCTGTTTTTT.

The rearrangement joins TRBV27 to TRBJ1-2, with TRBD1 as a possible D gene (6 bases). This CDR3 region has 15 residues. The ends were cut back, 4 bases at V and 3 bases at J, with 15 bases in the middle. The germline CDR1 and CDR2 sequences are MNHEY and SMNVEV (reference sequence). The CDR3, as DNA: TGTGCCAGCAGTTCCCACAGGGCGGGAGACTATGGCTACACCTTC. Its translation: CASSSHRAGDYGYTF.